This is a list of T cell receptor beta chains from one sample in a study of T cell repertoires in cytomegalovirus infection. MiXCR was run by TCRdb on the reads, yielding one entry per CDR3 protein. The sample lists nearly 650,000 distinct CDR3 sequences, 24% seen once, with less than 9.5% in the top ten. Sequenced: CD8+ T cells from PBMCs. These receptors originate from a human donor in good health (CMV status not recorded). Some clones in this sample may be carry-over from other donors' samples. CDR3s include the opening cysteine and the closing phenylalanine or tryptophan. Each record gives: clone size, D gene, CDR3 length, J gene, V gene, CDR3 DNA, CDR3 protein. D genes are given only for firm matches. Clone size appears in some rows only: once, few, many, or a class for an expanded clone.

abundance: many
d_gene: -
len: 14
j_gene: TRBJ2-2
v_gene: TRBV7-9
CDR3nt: TGTGCCAGCACCCGTACAGGTCGCACCGGGGAGCTGTTTTTT
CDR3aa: CASTRTGRTGELFF

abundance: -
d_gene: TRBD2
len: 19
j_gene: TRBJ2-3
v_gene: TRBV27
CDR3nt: TGTGCCAGCAGTTTATATTCTCCTCAGGTAGCGGGGACCACAGATACGCAGTATTTT
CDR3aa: CASSLYSPQVAGTTDTQYF

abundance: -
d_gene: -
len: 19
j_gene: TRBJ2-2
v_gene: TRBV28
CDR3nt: TGTGCCAGCAGTCAAATCGGGCCGGGCCCCTATGCGGACACCGGGGAGCTGTTTTTT
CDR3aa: CASSQIGPGPYADTGELFF

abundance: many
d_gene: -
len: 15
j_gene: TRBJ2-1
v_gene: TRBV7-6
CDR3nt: TGTTTCTGGTCAGGTTGGTATAAGGAACACAATGAGCAGTTCTTC
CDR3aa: CFWSGWYKEHNEQFF

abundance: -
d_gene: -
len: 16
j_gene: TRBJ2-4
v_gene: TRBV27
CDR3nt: TGTGCCAGCAGTTTAAAACTTGGGCTAGCCAAAAACATTCAGTACTTC
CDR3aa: CASSLKLGLAKNIQYF

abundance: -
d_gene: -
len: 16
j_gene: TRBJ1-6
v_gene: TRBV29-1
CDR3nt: TGCAGCGTTGAACCAGATGGACAGCCCTATAATTCACCCCTCCACTTT
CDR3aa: CSVEPDGQPYNSPLHF

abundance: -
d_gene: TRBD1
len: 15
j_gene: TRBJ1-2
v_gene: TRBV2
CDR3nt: TGTGCCAGCAGTGATGAACAGGGGGCAATCTATGGCTACACCTTC
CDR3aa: CASSDEQGAIYGYTF

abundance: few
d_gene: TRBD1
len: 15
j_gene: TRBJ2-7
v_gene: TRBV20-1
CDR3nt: TGCAGTGCTAGACCACCGGGACAGGGATCCTACGAGCAGTACTTC
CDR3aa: CSARPPGQGSYEQYF

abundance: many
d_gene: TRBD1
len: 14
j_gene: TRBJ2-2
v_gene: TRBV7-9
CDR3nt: TGTGCAGAATCCACAGGGGAGAACACCGGGGAGCTGTTTTTT
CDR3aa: CAESTGENTGELFF

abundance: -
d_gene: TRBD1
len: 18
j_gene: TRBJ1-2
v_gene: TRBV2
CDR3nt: TGTGCCAGCAGTGGTGACCGACAGGGTCCCAGGGGTAACTATGGCTACACCTTC
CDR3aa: CASSGDRQGPRGNYGYTF

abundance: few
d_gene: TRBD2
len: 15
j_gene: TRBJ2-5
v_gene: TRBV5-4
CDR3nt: TGTGCCAGCAGCTTGGAGACTAGCGGGATAGAGACCCAGTACTTC
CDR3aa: CASSLETSGIETQYF

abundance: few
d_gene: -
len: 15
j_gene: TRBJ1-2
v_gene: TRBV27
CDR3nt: TGTGCCAGCAGTTTATCTATAGGGCCTAACTATGGCTACACCTTC
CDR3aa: CASSLSIGPNYGYTF

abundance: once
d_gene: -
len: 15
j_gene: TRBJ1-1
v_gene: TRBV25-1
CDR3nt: TGTGCCAGCAGTGTCGGGGGGGACTGGAACACTGAAGCTTTCTTT
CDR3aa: CASSVGGDWNTEAFF

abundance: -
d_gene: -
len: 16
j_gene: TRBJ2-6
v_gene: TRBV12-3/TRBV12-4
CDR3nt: TGTGCCAGCAGTTTGGGGATGGGGGCTGGGGCCAACGTCCTGACTTTC
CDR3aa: CASSLGMGAGANVLTF

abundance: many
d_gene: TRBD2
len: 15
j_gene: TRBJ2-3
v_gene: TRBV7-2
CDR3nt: TGTGCCAGCAGCCTCCCCAGCGGGGGGGCGGATACGCAGTATTTT
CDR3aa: CASSLPSGGADTQYF

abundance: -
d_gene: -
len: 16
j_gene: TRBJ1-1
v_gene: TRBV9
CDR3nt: TGTGCCAGCAGCGTAGATTTGGAGGGAAGGTACACTGAAGCTTTCTTT
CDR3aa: CASSVDLEGRYTEAFF

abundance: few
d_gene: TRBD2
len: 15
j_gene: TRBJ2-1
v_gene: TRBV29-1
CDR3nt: TGCAGCGCTCCAGCGGGGAAGAGCTCCTACAATGAGCAGTTCTTC
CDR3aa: CSAPAGKSSYNEQFF

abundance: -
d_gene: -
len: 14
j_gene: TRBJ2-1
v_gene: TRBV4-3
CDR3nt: TGCGCCAGCAGCCGCCGGGACCGCCGGCATGAGCAGTTCTTC
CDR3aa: CASSRRDRRHEQFF

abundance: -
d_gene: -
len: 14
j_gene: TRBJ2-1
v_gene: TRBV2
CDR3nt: TGTGCCAGCAGTGATGGGGCTGACTACAATGAGCAGTTCTTC
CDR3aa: CASSDGADYNEQFF

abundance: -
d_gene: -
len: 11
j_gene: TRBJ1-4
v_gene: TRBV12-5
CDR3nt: TGTGCTAGTGCCAGCTCGGGAAAACTGTTTTTT
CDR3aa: CASASSGKLFF

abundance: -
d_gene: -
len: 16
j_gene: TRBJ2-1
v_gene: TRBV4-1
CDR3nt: TGCGCCAGCAGCCAAGAGTCGGGCTCCTCCTACAATGAGCAGTTCTTC
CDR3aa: CASSQESGSSYNEQFF

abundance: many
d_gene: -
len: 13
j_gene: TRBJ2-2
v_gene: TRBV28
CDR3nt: TGTGCCAGCAGCTTAGGGGTCACCGGGGAGCTGTTTTTT
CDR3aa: CASSLGVTGELFF

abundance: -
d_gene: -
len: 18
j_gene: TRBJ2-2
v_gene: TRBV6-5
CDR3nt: TGTGCCAGCAGTTACTCGCAGTACGTGACAGAGAACACCGGGGAGCTGTTTTTT
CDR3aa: CASSYSQYVTENTGELFF

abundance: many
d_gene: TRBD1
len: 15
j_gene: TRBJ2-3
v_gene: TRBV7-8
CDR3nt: TGTGCCAGCAGCTTTGGACAGGGCTCAGGAGATACGCAGTATTTT
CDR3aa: CASSFGQGSGDTQYF

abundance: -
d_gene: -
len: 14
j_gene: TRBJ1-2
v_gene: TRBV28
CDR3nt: TGTGCCAGCAGTACCCCGTTTGTTAGGGAAGGCTACACCTTC
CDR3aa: CASSTPFVREGYTF

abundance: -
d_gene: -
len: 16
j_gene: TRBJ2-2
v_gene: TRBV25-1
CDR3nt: TGTGCCAGCAGTGATGGTCCGATAGCGAACACCGGGGAGCTGTTTTTT
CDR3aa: CASSDGPIANTGELFF

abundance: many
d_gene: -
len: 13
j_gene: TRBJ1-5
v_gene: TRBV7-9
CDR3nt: TGTGCCAGCAGCCAGTATAGCAATCAGCCCCAGCATTTT
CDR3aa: CASSQYSNQPQHF

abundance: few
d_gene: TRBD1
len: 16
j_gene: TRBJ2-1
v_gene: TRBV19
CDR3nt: TGTGCCAGTAGTGCTACCGGGACAGGAGCCCTTCGTGAGCAGTTCTTC
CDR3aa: CASSATGTGALREQFF

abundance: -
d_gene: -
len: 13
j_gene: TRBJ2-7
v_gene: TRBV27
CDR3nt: TGTGCCAGCAGTATGAGCTCCCCCTACGAGCAGTACTTC
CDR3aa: CASSMSSPYEQYF

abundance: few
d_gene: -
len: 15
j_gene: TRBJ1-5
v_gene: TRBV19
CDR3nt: TGTGCCAGTAGGGAACACCGGGACAGCAATCAGCCCCAGCATTTT
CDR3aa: CASREHRDSNQPQHF

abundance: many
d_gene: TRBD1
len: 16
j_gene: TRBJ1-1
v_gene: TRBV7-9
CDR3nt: TGTGCCAGCAGCCCGCGGGACAGGGAGGTTGTCCCTGAAGCTTTCTTT
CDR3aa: CASSPRDREVVPEAFF

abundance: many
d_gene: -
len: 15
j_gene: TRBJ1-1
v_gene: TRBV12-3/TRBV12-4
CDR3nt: TGTGCCAGCTCGACGTTACAGGGAGGGAACACTGAAGCTTTCTTT
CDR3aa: CASSTLQGGNTEAFF

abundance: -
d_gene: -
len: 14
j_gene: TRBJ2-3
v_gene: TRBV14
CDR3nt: TGTGTCAGCAGCCAACAAGACAGGCCTGATACGCAGTATTTT
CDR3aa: CVSSQQDRPDTQYF

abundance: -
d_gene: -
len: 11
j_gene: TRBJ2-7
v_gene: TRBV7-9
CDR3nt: TGTGCCAGCAGCCTGATCTACAAGCAGTACTTC
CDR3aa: CASSLIYKQYF

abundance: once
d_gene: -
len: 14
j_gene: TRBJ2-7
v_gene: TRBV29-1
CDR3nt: TGCAGCGTTTCCGACTGGGTCGGGGCTAGGGAGCAGTACTTC
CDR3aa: CSVSDWVGAREQYF

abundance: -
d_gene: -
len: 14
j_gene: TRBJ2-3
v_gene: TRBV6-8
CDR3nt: TGTGCCAGCAGTTACCAGGGAAACACAGATACGCAGTATTTT
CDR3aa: CASSYQGNTDTQYF

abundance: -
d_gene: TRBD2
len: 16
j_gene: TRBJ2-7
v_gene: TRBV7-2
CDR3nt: TGTGCCAGCAGCCCGAGGACTAGCGGGGGGGCCTACGAGCAGTACTTC
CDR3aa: CASSPRTSGGAYEQYF

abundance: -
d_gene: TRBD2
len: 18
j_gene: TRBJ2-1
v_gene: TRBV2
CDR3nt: TGTGCCAGCAGTGGGACTAGCGGGGCGTACTCCTTATACAATGAGCAGTTCTTC
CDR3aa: CASSGTSGAYSLYNEQFF

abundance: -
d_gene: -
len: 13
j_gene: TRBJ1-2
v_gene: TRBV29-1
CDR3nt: TGCAGCGTCGGCAGCGGGGGCCCGCAAGGCTACACCTTC
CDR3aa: CSVGSGGPQGYTF

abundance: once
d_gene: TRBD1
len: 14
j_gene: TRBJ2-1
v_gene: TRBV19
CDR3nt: TGTGCCAGTAGTATCGGGACAGGGAGCAATGAGCAGTTCTTC
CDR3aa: CASSIGTGSNEQFF

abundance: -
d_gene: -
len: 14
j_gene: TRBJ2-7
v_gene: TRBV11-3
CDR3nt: TGTGCCAGCAGCCCCCCGGGACATTCCAGCGAGCAGTACTTC
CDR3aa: CASSPPGHSSEQYF

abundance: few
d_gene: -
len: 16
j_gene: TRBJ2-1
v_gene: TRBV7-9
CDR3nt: TGTGCCAGCAGCTTAGGAGGGGGGGCCTTGAGGAATGAGCAGTTCTTC
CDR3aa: CASSLGGGALRNEQFF